This TCR beta chain was sequenced in a study of T-cell reconstitution after alpha-beta-depleted transplantation in children. The CDR3 consists of 12 residues. CDR1 is SGHTA, CDR2 FQGNSA, per germline. Trimming removed 5 bases at V and 2 bases at J, with 5 bases between. Unique molecular identifiers featured in how the TCRbeta library was prepared. TCRdb re-derived calls from the PCR reads in MiXCR, one entry per CDR3 protein. The table has some 400,000 distinct CDR3 sequences, approximately 20% seen once. The clonotype was recovered from a human donor who donated a stem cell graft to a child with acute myeloid leukemia. The chain employs TRBV7-2 and TRBJ2-3; D gene uncertain. This material consisted of PBMCs from the stem cell graft donor, taken from the stem cell graft. CDR3 residues: CASSIVTDTQYF. CDR3 DNA: TGTGCCAGCAGCATCGTCACAGATACGCAGTATTTT. Using reference TRBV7-2 and TRBJ2-3 for the parts outside the CDR3, the full variable domain is GAGVSQSPSNKVTEKGKDVELRCDPISGHTALYWYRQSLGQGLEFLIYFQGNSAPDKSGLPSDRFSAERTGGSVSTLTIQRTQQEDSAVYLCASSIVTDTQYFGPGTRLTVL.